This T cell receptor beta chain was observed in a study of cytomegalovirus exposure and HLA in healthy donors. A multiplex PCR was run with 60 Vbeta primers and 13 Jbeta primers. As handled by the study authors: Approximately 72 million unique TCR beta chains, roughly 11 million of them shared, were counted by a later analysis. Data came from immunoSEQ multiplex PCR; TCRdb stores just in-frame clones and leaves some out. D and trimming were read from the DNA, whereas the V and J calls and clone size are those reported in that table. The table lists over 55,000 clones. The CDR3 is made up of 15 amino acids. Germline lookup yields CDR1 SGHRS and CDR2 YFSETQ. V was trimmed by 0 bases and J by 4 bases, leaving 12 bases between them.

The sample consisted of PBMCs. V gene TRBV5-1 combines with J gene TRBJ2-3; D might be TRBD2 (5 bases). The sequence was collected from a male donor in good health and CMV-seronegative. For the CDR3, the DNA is TGCGCCAGCAGCTTGGAGGGAGTCAGGTCAGATACGCAGTATTTT. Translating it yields CASSLEGVRSDTQYF.